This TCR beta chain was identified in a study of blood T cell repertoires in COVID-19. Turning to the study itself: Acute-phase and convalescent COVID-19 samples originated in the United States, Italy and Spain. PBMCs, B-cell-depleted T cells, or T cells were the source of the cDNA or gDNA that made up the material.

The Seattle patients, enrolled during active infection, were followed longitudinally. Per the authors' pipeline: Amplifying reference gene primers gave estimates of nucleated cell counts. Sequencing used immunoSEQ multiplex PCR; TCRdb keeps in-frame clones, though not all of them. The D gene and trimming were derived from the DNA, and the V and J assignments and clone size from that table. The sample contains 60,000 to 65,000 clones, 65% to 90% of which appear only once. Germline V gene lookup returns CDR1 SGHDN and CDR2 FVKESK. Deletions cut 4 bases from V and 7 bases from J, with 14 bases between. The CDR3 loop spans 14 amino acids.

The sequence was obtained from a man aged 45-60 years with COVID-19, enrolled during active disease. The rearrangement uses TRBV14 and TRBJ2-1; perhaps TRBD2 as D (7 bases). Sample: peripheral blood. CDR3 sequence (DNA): TGTGCCAGCAGCCCCCTGGGGGGGCTGAATGAGCAGTTCTTC. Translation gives CASSPLGGLNEQFF. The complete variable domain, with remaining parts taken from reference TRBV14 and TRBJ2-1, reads EAGVTQFPSHSVIEKGQTVTLRCDPISGHDNLYWYRRVMGKEIKFLLHFVKESKQDESGMPNNRFLAERTGGTYSTLKVQPAELEDSGVYFCASSPLGGLNEQFFGPGTRLTVL.